This is a list of T cell receptor beta chains from one sample in a study of tumor-infiltrating lymphocytes in localized non-small cell lung cancer. Using immunoSEQ multiplex PCR, the repertoire was profiled, and TCRdb retains in-frame clones only, with some absent. This sample carries over 14,000 clones, approximately 85% of them seen once, and the ten largest clones take 15% to 20%. The sequenced material came from lung tumor tissue. These receptors all come from a human donor with non-small cell lung cancer. The CDR3 runs from the conserved cysteine through the conserved F or W. The D gene is left open where the match is weak.

TRBV11-2	TRBJ1-1	-	TGTGCCAGCAGCTGGGCGGGGACAACCGACAACGAAGCTTTCTTT	CASSWAGTTDNEAFF
TRBV9	TRBJ2-6	-	TGTGCCAGCAGCGTAGGTGGGGGGCCTGGGGCCAACGTCCTGACTTTC	CASSVGGGPGANVLTF
TRBV7-2	TRBJ2-2	TRBD2	TGTGCCAGCAGCTCATGGACTAGCGGGAGAACCGGGGAGCTGTTTTTT	CASSSWTSGRTGELFF
TRBV28	TRBJ1-1	-	TGTGCCAGCAGTTCCCCTGTGATGGGGGGCACTGAAGCTTTCTTT	CASSSPVMGGTEAFF
TRBV11-2	TRBJ2-7	-	TGTGCCAGCAGTCCTAGAGGGATTCTCCCAAACTACGAGCAGTACTTC	CASSPRGILPNYEQYF
TRBV4-1	TRBJ1-1	-	TGCGCCAGCAGCCAAGTGGGGGGTAGCACTGAAGCTTTCTTT	CASSQVGGSTEAFF
TRBV14	TRBJ2-5	-	TGTGCCAGCAGCCAAGAAGAGACCCAGTACTTC	CASSQEETQYF
TRBV5-1	TRBJ2-7	TRBD1	TGCGCCAGCAGCTTGCGAACAGGGGATAGCGAGCAGTACTTC	CASSLRTGDSEQYF
TRBV7-3	TRBJ1-6	-	TGTGCCAGCAGCTTAAAGTGGGGGGACGGACCCCTTAGACCCCTCCACTTT	CASSLKWGDGPLRPLHF
TRBV28	TRBJ2-7	TRBD2	TGTGCCAGCAGTTTGATCCGGGAGGGTTACTACGAGCAGTACTTC	CASSLIREGYYEQYF